In its sample, the clone carrying this T cell receptor (beta chain) was seen once. Its target is not known. If patients had autoimmune disease history or systemic immunosuppression, they were excluded. Baseline, cycle 4 day 1, and cycle 7 day 1 were the blood sampling points. This specimen belongs to a study of OX40 agonist ivuxolimab in advanced cancers. Study results and caveats: The average count of expanded clones was higher among CD8+ T cells than among CD4+. The specificity for antigen of the expanded peripheral T cells was not determined.

This table comes from immunoSEQ multiplex PCR, and its TCRdb copy is limited to in-frame clones, with some not included. The sample records 70,000 or so clones, around 91% being singletons. CDR3 length: 15 residues. Germline-derived CDR1 and CDR2 are LNHNV and YYDKDF (reference sequence). Sample: CD4+ or CD8+ T cells sorted from blood, taken in a trial of the OX40 agonist ivuxolimab. The rearrangement uses TRBV15 and TRBJ2-5, with D perhaps TRBD1 (6 bases). The J call may be in error: the DNA end matches TRBJ2-7 better. The receptor was derived from an adult with an advanced solid tumor such as melanoma, head and neck, liver or kidney cancer. CDR3 loop: CATSRVPGQSYEQYF. For the CDR3, the DNA is TGTGCCACCAGCAGAGTTCCCGGACAGTCCTACGAGCAGTACTTC.